These 15 T cell receptor beta chains were sequenced from one sample in a study of cytomegalovirus exposure and HLA in healthy donors. PCR amplification relied on 60 Vbeta primers (plus 13 Jbeta primers). Some clones are missing from TCRdb's copy, which holds only in-frame ones; the method was immunoSEQ multiplex PCR. The data show almost 200,000 clones, with about 76% seen just once and roughly 0.4% held by the top ten. Sequenced: PBMCs. These receptors originate from a male donor in good health and CMV-seropositive.

The chain recombines TRBV30 with TRBJ2-1; a possible D gene is TRBD1 (5 bases). The ends were cut back, 5 bases at V and 7 bases at J, with 21 bases in the middle. CDR3 length: 15 residues. Per germline, CDR1 GTSNPN and CDR2 SVGIG (reference sequence). CDR3 residues: CAWEGFETARNEQFF. As DNA, the CDR3 is TGTGCCTGGGAAGGGTTCGAGACAGCAAGGAATGAGCAGTTCTTC.

The chain is built from TRBV7-2 and TRBJ1-5; no clear D gene. V was cut by 1 base and J by 6 bases, with 7 bases left in between. From germline, CDR1 is SGHTA and CDR2 FQGNSA. There are 13 residues in the CDR3. The CDR3, as DNA: TGTGCCAGCAGCTTAGTGGAGCGTCAGCCCCAGCATTTT. This gives the protein CASSLVERQPQHF.

The chain couples TRBV7-3 to TRBJ1-1; 7 nucleotides align to TRBD1. The V segment lost 4 bases and the J segment 1 base; nucleotides outside the gene matches: 3. The CDR3 consists of 14 residues. CDR1 and CDR2 from the germline V gene are SGHTA and FQGTGA. The CDR3 protein is CASSWGQTNTEAFF. The CDR3 DNA follows: TGTGCCAGCAGCTGGGGACAGACGAACACTGAAGCTTTCTTT.

This chain links TRBV2 with TRBJ2-1; 9 nucleotides agree with TRBD1. Germline CDR1 reads SNHLY; CDR2 reads FYNNEI. The CDR3 loop spans 14 amino acids. The junction had 8 bases not matched to a gene; V was cut back by 6 bases and J by 8 bases. As DNA, the CDR3 is TGTGCCAGCAGCGCGGGACAGGGTTTCGATGAGCAGTTCTTC. Encoded protein: CASSAGQGFDEQFF.

V is TRBV7-8 and J is TRBJ1-2, with 9 nucleotides matching TRBD1. The germline CDR1 and CDR2 sequences are SGHVS and FQNEAQ. The CDR3 runs to 16 residues. The J segment lost 12 bases and the V segment lost 3 bases, leaving 17 bases of the junction unmatched. The DNA of the CDR3 is TGTGCCAGCAGCTTGAGCCAGGGACAGGGCCCATCAATCAACACCTTC. It codes for CASSLSQGQGPSINTF.

CDR3: CASSSQQGTEAFF. The CDR3 bases are TGTGCCAGCAGCTCTCAACAGGGGACTGAAGCTTTCTTT. The gene calls are TRBV7-3 and TRBJ1-1; 7 bases are shared with TRBD1. The CDR3 is made up of 13 amino acids. Germline CDR1 SGHTA, CDR2 FQGTGA. The V segment lost 4 bases and the J segment 5 bases; nucleotides outside the gene matches: 4.

The chain has TRBV27 and TRBJ2-3; D is possibly TRBD2 (5 bases). CDR1 MNHEY and CDR2 SMNVEV come from the germline V gene (reference sequence). Trimming left V 5 bases short and J 1 base short, with 13 bases between. This CDR3 comprises 15 residues. The CDR3 loop reads CASSPGWRGTDTQYF. The CDR3 nucleotides read TGTGCCAGCAGTCCCGGTTGGCGGGGCACAGATACGCAGTATTTT.

The chain couples TRBV4-2 to TRBJ2-7, with TRBD2 as a possible D gene (5 bases). Germline V CDR1 and CDR2: LGHNA, YNFKEQ. The ends were cut back, 0 bases at V and 2 bases at J, with 14 bases in the middle. This CDR3 has 16 residues. CDR3 loop: CASSQDVTNTPYEQYF. The CDR3 DNA reads as TGTGCCAGCAGCCAAGACGTGACTAATACCCCCTACGAGCAGTACTTC.

This clone came up once. The V gene is TRBV9, the J gene TRBJ1-6; weak D call: TRBD1 (5 bases). Between the trimmed V and J ends, which lost 3 bases and 7 bases, there was a span of 17 bases. Germline values: CDR1 SGDLS, CDR2 YYNGEE. This CDR3 spans 16 amino acids. DNA for the CDR3: TGTGCCAGCAGCGAGGTCGGGAGGGGTATAAATTCACCCCTCCACTTT. This encodes CASSEVGRGINSPLHF.

This clone came up once. CDR3 loop: CASSWGGRTGDEKLFF. The CDR3 nucleotides read TGTGCCAGCAGCTGGGGAGGCAGGACAGGGGATGAAAAACTGTTTTTT. The rearrangement links TRBV5-8 to TRBJ1-4, with 9 positions matching TRBD1. The length of the CDR3 is 16 residues. With 3 bases clipped from V and 6 bases from J, the junction kept 9 bases outside the gene matches. CDR1 is SGHTS and CDR2 is YDEGEE in the germline V gene.

This clone showed up just a few times. One end of the junction does not line up with germline, which may come from a read error. The chain couples TRBV7-2 to TRBJ2-7; 8 bases match TRBD2. Germline CDR1 and CDR2: SGHTA and FQGNSA. The CDR3 consists of 12 residues. CDR3 sequence: CASSPTSASIFF. CDR3 nucleotides: TGTGCCAGCAGTCCGACTAGCGCTTCGATTTTCTTC.

The chain is built from TRBV30 and TRBJ2-7, with no clear D. The germline V and J ends were trimmed by 0 bases and 3 bases, with 12 bases remaining between them. This CDR3 spans 14 amino acids. Germline V gives CDR1 GTSNPN, CDR2 SVGIG (reference sequence). This CDR3 reads CAWSVSEQIYEQYF. CDR3 nucleotide sequence: TGTGCCTGGAGTGTATCGGAGCAGATCTACGAGCAGTACTTC.

Only a few counts were recorded for this clone. The CDR3 spells CASSIERDRAPGYTF. CDR3 nucleotide sequence: TGTGCCAGTAGTATAGAACGGGACAGGGCTCCTGGCTACACCTTC. The V gene is TRBV19, the J gene TRBJ1-2; 9 bases match TRBD1. This CDR3 has 15 amino acids. From germline, CDR1 is LNHDA and CDR2 SQIVND (reference sequence). After removal of 0 bases from V and 7 bases from J, the junction contained 6 bases not matched to a gene.

For this clone: An end of the junction differs from the germline gene, which may be a read error. The chain recombines TRBV29-1 with TRBJ2-6, with D tentatively TRBD1 (5 bases). Germline CDR1 is SQVTM and CDR2 is ANQGSEA. This CDR3 is 13 amino acids long. The CDR3 sequence is CSATRAGADVLTF. CDR3 in DNA: TGCAGCGCAACCAGGGCTGGGGCCGACGTCCTGACTTTC. The full variable domain, completed using reference TRBV29-1 and TRBJ2-6, is SAVISQKPSRDICQRGTSLTIQCQVDSQVTMMFWYRQQPGQSLTLIATANQGSEATYESGFVIDKFPISRPNLTFSTLTVSNMSPEDSSIYLCSATRAGADVLTFGAGSRLTVL.

This clone was detected only a few times. This rearrangement joins TRBV4-3 to TRBJ2-6; possible D gene TRBD2, 6 bases. Germline values: CDR1 LGHNA, CDR2 YSLEER. The CDR3 totals 20 residues. The ends were cut back, 2 bases at V and 2 bases at J, with 22 bases in the middle. The CDR3: CASSQLSSGLPYTGANVLTF. Written as DNA, the CDR3 is TGCGCCAGCAGCCAACTCTCCTCGGGACTCCCTTATACTGGGGCCAACGTCCTGACTTTC.